Listed below are T cell receptor beta chains from one sample, sequenced in a study of neurological immune-mediated disorders. Using its own MiXCR run on the 5' RACE reads, TCRdb lists one record per CDR3 protein. This table holds over 40,000 distinct CDR3 sequences, about 6% found once. The sequenced sample was CD4+ T cells from blood. All receptors come from a woman between 40 and 50 years old in good health. CDR3s include the opening cysteine and the closing phenylalanine or tryptophan. Each record gives: V gene, J gene, clone size, D gene, CDR3 protein, CDR3 DNA. A D gene is named only where the DNA matches it firmly. Clone size, where shown, is once, few, many, or a class for clones that have expanded.

>TRBV7-9|TRBJ1-6|many|-
CASSLGQVGEFLPLHF
TGTGCCAGCAGCTTAGGACAGGTTGGGGAATTCTTACCCCTCCACTTT
>TRBV27|TRBJ2-2|many|TRBD2
CASTLAGASGELFF
TGTGCCAGCACACTGGCGGGAGCAAGCGGGGAGCTGTTTTTT
>TRBV5-6|TRBJ2-4|many|-
CASSLDRILAKNIQYF
TGTGCCAGCAGCTTGGACAGAATATTAGCCAAAAACATTCAGTACTTC
>TRBV7-8|TRBJ2-6|many|-
CASRLTDAGANVLTF
TGTGCCAGCAGACTGACAGACGCTGGGGCCAACGTCCTGACTTTC
>TRBV5-1|TRBJ2-2|many|TRBD1
CASSLDRTGDTGELFF
TGCGCCAGCAGCTTGGATCGGACAGGTGACACCGGGGAGCTGTTTTTT
>TRBV29-1|TRBJ1-1|many|-
CSVEYRVANTEAFF
TGCAGCGTTGAATATAGAGTAGCGAACACTGAAGCTTTCTTT
>TRBV5-1|TRBJ2-7|many|-
CASSSSPGTYPYEQYF
TGCGCCAGCAGCTCGTCGCCCGGGACATACCCCTACGAGCAGTACTTC
>TRBV29-1|TRBJ2-7|many|-
CSVLAGPINYEQYF
TGCAGCGTTTTGGCAGGCCCCATTAACTACGAGCAGTACTTC
>TRBV5-1|TRBJ1-1|many|-
CASTQTPGVTEAFF
TGCGCCAGCACCCAAACCCCAGGGGTGACTGAAGCTTTCTTT
>TRBV20-1|TRBJ1-2|many|-
CSARGNPQGPYGYTF
TGCAGTGCTAGGGGAAATCCACAGGGCCCCTATGGCTACACCTTC
>TRBV7-6|TRBJ2-2|many|TRBD1
CASSIGTGPNTGELFF
TGTGCCAGCAGCATCGGGACAGGGCCGAACACCGGGGAGCTGTTTTTT
>TRBV5-1|TRBJ2-1|-|-
CASSLSRELNEQFF
TGCGCCAGCAGCTTGAGTCGAGAACTCAATGAGCAGTTCTTC
>TRBV19|TRBJ2-7|many|-
CATKWGDGEQYF
TGTGCCACCAAATGGGGGGACGGCGAGCAGTACTTC
>TRBV12-3/TRBV12-4|TRBJ1-2|many|-
CASSFPQGHPNTF
TGTGCCAGCAGTTTTCCACAGGGCCACCCGAACACCTTC
>TRBV20-1|TRBJ1-5|medium-sized|-
CSAILDTNQPQHF
TGCAGTGCTATTCTCGACACGAATCAGCCCCAGCATTTT
>TRBV27|TRBJ1-2|many|-
CASGPGGPSLYGYTF
TGTGCCAGCGGTCCCGGGGGGCCCTCCCTCTATGGCTACACCTTC
>TRBV20-1|TRBJ2-5|medium-sized|-
CSASQASETQYF
TGCAGTGCTAGTCAAGCATCTGAGACCCAGTACTTC
>TRBV12-3/TRBV12-4|TRBJ2-5|many|TRBD2
CASRTGTSGRETQYF
TGTGCCAGCAGGACCGGGACTAGCGGGAGAGAGACCCAGTACTTC
>TRBV6-2/TRBV6-3|TRBJ2-1|many|TRBD2
CASSPLSGRVFF
TGTGCCAGCAGTCCGTTGAGCGGGAGGGTGTTCTTC
>TRBV20-1|TRBJ2-7|many|TRBD2
CSVRGLAGGYEQYF
TGCAGTGTAAGGGGACTAGCGGGAGGGTACGAGCAGTACTTC
>TRBV7-2|TRBJ2-2|many|-
CASSSRTLGTGELFF
TGTGCCAGCAGCTCCCGGACTCTCGGCACCGGGGAGCTGTTTTTT
>TRBV4-1|TRBJ1-3|many|-
CASSQAGQLGNTIYF
TGCGCCAGCAGCCAAGCAGGACAGCTTGGAAACACCATATATTTT
>TRBV10-3|TRBJ1-2|few|TRBD1
CAISETGDYGYTF
TGTGCCATCAGTGAGACAGGGGACTATGGCTACACCTTC
>TRBV20-1|TRBJ2-7|many|TRBD1
CSALHRDRPSYEQYF
TGCAGTGCTCTTCACCGGGACAGGCCTTCCTACGAGCAGTACTTC
>TRBV7-2|TRBJ2-1|many|TRBD2
CASSFRTSGRNEQFF
TGTGCCAGCAGCTTTAGGACTAGCGGGAGGAATGAGCAGTTCTTC
>TRBV25-1|TRBJ2-7|many|-
CASQDRNNEQYF
TGTGCCAGCCAGGACAGAAACAACGAGCAGTACTTC
>TRBV11-1|TRBJ2-7|many|-
CASSLSRGEQYF
TGTGCCAGCAGCCTGTCCAGGGGCGAGCAGTACTTC
>TRBV20-1|TRBJ1-2|many|-
CSARLGGAPSGYGYTF
TGCAGTGCTAGATTGGGGGGCGCGCCCTCTGGCTATGGCTACACCTTC
>TRBV7-8|TRBJ1-3|many|-
CASSLETGRGNTIYF
TGTGCCAGCAGCTTAGAGACAGGTCGGGGAAACACCATATATTTT
>TRBV20-1|TRBJ1-6|few|-
CSASKQGSYNSPLHF
TGCAGTGCTAGTAAACAGGGCTCCTATAATTCACCCCTCCACTTT
>TRBV20-1|TRBJ1-2|many|-
CSAMQTQMNGYTF
TGCAGTGCTATGCAGACTCAGATGAATGGCTACACCTTC
>TRBV30|TRBJ2-5|many|-
CAWSVQRGEETQYF
TGTGCCTGGAGTGTACAGAGGGGAGAAGAGACCCAGTACTTC
>TRBV7-7|TRBJ2-1|-|-
CASSRDSDAYNEQFF
TGTGCCAGCAGCCGGGACTCGGATGCCTACAATGAGCAGTTCTTC
>TRBV4-2|TRBJ2-3|many|-
CASSQSGPQGDTQYF
TGTGCCAGCAGCCAGAGCGGACCCCAGGGAGATACGCAGTATTTT
>TRBV20-1|TRBJ2-1|many|TRBD2
CSARDQVLAVYNEQFF
TGCAGTGCTAGAGATCAGGTACTAGCGGTGTACAATGAGCAGTTCTTC
>TRBV24-1|TRBJ2-7|many|-
CATSDGTNYEQYF
TGTGCCACCAGTGACGGGACCAACTACGAGCAGTACTTC
>TRBV7-2|TRBJ2-3|many|TRBD1
CASSLSRGPADTQYF
TGTGCCAGCAGCTTAAGCAGGGGGCCAGCAGATACGCAGTATTTT
>TRBV20-1|TRBJ2-1|many|TRBD2
CSALADSYNEQFF
TGCAGTGCCCTAGCGGACTCCTACAATGAGCAGTTCTTC
>TRBV2|TRBJ2-2|many|-
CASTLRGGAGELFF
TGTGCCAGCACCCTGCGAGGGGGGGCCGGGGAGCTGTTTTTT
>TRBV20-1|TRBJ1-5|few|-
CSASGGRSRNQPQHF
TGCAGTGCTAGCGGGGGGAGAAGCCGAAATCAGCCCCAGCATTTT
>TRBV6-5|TRBJ2-2|many|-
CASSYSTGKDTGELFF
TGTGCCAGCAGTTACTCTACAGGGAAGGACACCGGGGAGCTGTTTTTT
>TRBV24-1|TRBJ2-2|many|-
CATSDAGQPTGELFF
TGTGCCACCAGTGACGCGGGACAACCCACCGGGGAGCTGTTTTTT
>TRBV29-1|TRBJ2-5|many|TRBD2
CSTLGLAGGETQYF
TGCAGCACCCTAGGACTAGCGGGAGGGGAGACCCAGTACTTC